The clone carrying this T cell receptor (beta chain) was counted only a few times. The data stem from a study of blood T cells in healthy people across ages. The ends were cut back, 0 bases at V and 10 bases at J, with 19 bases in the middle. CDR1 is SGHTA and CDR2 is FQGTGA in the germline V gene. CDR3 size: 16 residues. Then a second PCR, running roughly 7 to 11 cycles, was carried out with a sample-barcoded 5' primer and a J-beta primer mix. The authors tagged each cDNA molecule using a template-switch adaptor with 12 random nucleotides. In TCRdb, the 5' RACE reads were re-called with MiXCR into one record per CDR3 protein. The sample contains roughly 1,000,000 distinct CDR3 sequences, under 30% of which appear only once. This same sample was also part of a study on T cells of mothers and their children. That study adds: Persistent microchimeric T cell clones were sought, and none were detected.

The sequenced sample consisted of blood. This TCR was recovered from a girl aged 2-10 years in good health. V is TRBV7-3 and J is TRBJ2-1; D might be TRBD2 (6 bases). In nucleotides, the CDR3 is TGTGCCAGCAGCTTAACGGCGGGACCTCCTCTCGCGGAGCAGTTCTTC. Translating gives CASSLTAGPPLAEQFF. The complete variable domain, with remaining parts taken from reference TRBV7-3 and TRBJ2-1, reads GAGVSQTPSNKVTEKGKYVELRCDPISGHTALYWYRQSLGQGPEFLIYFQGTGAADDSGLPNDRFFAVRPEGSVSTLKIQRTERGDSAVYLCASSLTAGPPLAEQFFGPGTRLTVL.